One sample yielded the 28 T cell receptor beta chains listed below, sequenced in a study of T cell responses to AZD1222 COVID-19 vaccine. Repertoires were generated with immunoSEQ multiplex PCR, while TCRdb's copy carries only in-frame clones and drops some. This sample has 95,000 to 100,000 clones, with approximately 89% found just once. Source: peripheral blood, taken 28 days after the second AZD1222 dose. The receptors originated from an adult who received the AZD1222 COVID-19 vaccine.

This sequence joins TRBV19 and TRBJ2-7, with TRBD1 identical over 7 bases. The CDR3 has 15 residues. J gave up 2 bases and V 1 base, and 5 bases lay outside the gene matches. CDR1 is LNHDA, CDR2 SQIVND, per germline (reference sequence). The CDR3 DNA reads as TGTGCCAGTAGTATAGGGGACAGCGATACCTACGAGCAGTACTTC. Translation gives CASSIGDSDTYEQYF.

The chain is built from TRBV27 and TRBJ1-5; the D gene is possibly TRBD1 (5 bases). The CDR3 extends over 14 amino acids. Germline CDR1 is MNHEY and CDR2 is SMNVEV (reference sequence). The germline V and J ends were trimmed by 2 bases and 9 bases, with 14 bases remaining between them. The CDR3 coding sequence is TGTGCCAGCAGTTTACTGGGGCAACGGGGGCCCCAGCATTTT. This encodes CASSLLGQRGPQHF.

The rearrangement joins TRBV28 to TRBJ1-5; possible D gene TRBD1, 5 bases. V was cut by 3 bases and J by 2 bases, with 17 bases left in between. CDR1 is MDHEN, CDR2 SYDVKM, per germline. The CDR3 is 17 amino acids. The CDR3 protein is CASSFPAQGRGNQPQHF. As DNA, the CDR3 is TGTGCCAGCAGTTTCCCCGCGCAGGGCAGGGGCAATCAGCCCCAGCATTTT.

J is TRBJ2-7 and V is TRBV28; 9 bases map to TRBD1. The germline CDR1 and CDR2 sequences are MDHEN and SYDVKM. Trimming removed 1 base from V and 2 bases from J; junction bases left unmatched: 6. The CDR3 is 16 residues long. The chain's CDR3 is CASSLSGQGRTYEQYF. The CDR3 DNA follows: TGTGCCAGCAGTTTATCGGGACAGGGTCGTACCTACGAGCAGTACTTC.

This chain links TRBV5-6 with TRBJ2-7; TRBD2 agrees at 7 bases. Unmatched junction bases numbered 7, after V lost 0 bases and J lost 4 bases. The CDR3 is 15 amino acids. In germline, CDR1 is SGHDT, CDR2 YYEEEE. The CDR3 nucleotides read TGTGCCAGCAGCTTGGAGCGGGCGCGGGGGTACGAGCAGTACTTC. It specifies CASSLERARGYEQYF.

CDR3 nucleotides: TGTGCCACCAGTGAATCAGTCGGGACACGCGGACGGTATTTT. Its translation: CATSESVGTRGRYF. V is TRBV24-1 and J is TRBJ2-3; D may be TRBD1 (6 bases). The germline gives CDR1 KGHDR, CDR2 SFDVKD. V lost 4 bases, J lost 14 bases, and 21 bases lay in between. The CDR3 contains 14 residues.

The CDR3 loop reads CASSLEMGGLAYGYTF. CDR3 bases: TGTGCCAGCAGCCTTGAGATGGGGGGGCTCGCCTATGGCTACACCTTC. The V call is TRBV5-6, the J call TRBJ1-2; D perhaps matches TRBD1 (6 bases). V shed 4 bases and J shed 4 bases, with 20 bases lying between them. CDR1 is SGHDT and CDR2 is YYEEEE in the germline V gene. The CDR3 totals 16 residues.

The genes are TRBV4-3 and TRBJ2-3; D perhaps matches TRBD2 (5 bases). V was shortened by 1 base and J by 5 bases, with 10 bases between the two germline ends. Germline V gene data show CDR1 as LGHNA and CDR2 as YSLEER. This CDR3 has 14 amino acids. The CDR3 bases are TGCGCCAGCAGCCAAGGAGTCGAGGGAGATACGCAGTATTTT. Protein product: CASSQGVEGDTQYF.

DNA for the CDR3: TGCGCCAGCAGTGAGCGGCTGGGGGGGTTGGTGCCGGGGCGGTCCGCCTACGAGCAGTACTTC. It encodes CASSERLGGLVPGRSAYEQYF. The chain combines TRBV10-2 with TRBJ2-7, with 7 bases lining up with TRBD2. Germline V lookup: CDR1 WSHSY, CDR2 SAAADI. This CDR3 contains 21 residues. The trim removed 2 bases at V and 2 bases at J, leaving 24 bases unmatched.

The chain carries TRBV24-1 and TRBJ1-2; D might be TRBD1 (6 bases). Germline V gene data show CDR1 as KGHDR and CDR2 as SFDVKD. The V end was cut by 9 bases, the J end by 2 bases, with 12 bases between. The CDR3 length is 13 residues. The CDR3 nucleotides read TGTGCCACCGCTCCGACAGGCAACTATGGCTACACCTTC. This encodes CATAPTGNYGYTF.

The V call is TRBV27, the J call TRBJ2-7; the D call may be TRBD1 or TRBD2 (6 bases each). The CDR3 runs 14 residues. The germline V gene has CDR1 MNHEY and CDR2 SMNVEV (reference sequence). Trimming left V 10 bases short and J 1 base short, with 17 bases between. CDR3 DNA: TGTGCCACCTCCACGGTAGGGGGGTCCTACGAGCAGTACTTC. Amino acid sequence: CATSTVGGSYEQYF.

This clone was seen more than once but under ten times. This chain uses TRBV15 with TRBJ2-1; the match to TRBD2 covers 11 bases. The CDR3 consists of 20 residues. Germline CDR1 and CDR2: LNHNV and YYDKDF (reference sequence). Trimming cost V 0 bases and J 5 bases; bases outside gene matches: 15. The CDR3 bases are TGTGCCACCAGCAGAGATCGGCGTACTAGCGGGGGCCTCAGGGACAATGAGCAGTTCTTC. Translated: CATSRDRRTSGGLRDNEQFF.

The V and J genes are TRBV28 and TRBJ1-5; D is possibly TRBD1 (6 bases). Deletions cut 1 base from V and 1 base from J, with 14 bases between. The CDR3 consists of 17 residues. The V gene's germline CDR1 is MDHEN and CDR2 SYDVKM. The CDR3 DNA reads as TGTGCCAGCAGTTTATCCTTAGGGGGGGAAAGCAATCAGCCCCAGCATTTT. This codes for CASSLSLGGESNQPQHF.

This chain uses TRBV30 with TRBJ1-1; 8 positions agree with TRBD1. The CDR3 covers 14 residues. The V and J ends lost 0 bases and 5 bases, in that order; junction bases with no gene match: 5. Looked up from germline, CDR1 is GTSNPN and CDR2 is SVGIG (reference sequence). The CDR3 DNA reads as TGTGCCTGGAGTGTAAGACAGGGGAAGACTGAAGCTTTCTTT. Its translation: CAWSVRQGKTEAFF.

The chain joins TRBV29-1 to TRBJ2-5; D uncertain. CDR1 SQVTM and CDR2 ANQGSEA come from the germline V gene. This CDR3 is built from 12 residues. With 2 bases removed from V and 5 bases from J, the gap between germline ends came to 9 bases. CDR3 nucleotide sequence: TGCAGCGTTGAACACGGACGGGAGACCCAGTACTTC. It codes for CSVEHGRETQYF.

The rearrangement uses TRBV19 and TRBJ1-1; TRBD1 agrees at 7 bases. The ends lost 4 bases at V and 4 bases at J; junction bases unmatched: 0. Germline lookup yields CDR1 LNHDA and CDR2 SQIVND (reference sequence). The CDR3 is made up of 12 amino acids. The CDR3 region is CASSNRGTEAFF. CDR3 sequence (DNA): TGTGCCAGTAGTAACAGGGGCACTGAAGCTTTCTTT.

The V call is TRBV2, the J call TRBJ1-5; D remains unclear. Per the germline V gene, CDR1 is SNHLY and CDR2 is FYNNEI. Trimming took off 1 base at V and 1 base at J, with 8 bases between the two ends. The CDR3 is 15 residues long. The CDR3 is CASSEGPRSNQPQHF. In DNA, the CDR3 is TGTGCCAGCAGTGAAGGGCCCCGAAGCAATCAGCCCCAGCATTTT.

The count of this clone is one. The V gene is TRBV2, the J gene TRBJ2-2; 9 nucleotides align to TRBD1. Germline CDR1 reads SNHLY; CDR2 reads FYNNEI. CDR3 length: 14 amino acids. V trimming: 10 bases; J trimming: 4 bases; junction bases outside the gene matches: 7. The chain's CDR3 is CATSPGQGTGELFF. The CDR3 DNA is TGTGCCACCTCGCCGGGACAGGGCACCGGGGAGCTGTTTTTT.

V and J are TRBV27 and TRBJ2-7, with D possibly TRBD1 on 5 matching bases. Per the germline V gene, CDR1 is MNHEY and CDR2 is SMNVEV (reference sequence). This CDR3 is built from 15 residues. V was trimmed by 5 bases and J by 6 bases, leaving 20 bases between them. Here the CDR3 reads CASSGDGHRPSEQYF. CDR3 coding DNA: TGTGCCAGCAGTGGAGACGGACATCGTCCAAGCGAGCAGTACTTC.

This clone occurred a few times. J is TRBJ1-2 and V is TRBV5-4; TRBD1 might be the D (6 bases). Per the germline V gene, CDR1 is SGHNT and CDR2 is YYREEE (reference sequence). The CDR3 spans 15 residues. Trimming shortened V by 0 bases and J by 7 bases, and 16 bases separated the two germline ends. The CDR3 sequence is CASSLDGDTLTGYTF. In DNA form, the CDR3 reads TGTGCCAGCAGCTTGGATGGGGACACATTAACTGGCTACACCTTC.

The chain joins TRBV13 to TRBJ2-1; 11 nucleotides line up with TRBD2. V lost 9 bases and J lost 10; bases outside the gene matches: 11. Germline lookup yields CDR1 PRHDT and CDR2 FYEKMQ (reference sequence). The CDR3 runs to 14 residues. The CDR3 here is CASAEMASGREQFF. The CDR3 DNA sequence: TGTGCCAGTGCAGAGATGGCTAGCGGGAGGGAGCAGTTCTTC.

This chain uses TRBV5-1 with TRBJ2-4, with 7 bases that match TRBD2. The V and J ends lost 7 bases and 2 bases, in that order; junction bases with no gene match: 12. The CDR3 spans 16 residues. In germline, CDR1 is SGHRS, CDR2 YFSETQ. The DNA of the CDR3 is TGCGCCAGCCCGAAGGGGAGGGCCGATCCCAAAAACATTCAGTACTTC. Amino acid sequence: CASPKGRADPKNIQYF.

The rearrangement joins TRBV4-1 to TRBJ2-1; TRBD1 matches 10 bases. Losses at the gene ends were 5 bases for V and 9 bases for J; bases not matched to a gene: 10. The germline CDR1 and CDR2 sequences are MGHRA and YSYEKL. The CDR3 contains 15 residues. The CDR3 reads CASSFLTGGFVEQFF. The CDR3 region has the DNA TGCGCCAGCAGCTTCCTGACAGGGGGCTTCGTTGAGCAGTTCTTC.

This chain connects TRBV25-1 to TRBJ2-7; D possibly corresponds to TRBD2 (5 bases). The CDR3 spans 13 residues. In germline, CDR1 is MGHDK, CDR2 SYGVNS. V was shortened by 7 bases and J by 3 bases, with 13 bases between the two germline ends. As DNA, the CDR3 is TGTGCCAGCACCAGAGGGATGGGCTACGAGCAGTACTTC. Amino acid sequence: CASTRGMGYEQYF.

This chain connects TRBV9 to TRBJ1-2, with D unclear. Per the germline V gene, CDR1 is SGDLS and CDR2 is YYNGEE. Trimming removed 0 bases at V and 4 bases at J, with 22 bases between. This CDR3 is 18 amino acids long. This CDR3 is CASSVVMAVRNKVYGYTF. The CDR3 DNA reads TGTGCCAGCAGCGTAGTTATGGCAGTGAGAAATAAGGTCTATGGCTACACCTTC. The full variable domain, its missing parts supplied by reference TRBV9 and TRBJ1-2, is DSGVTQTPKHLITATGQRVTLRCSPRSGDLSVYWYQQSLDQGLQFLIQYYNGEERAKGNILERFSAQQFPDLHSELNLSSLELGDSALYFCASSVVMAVRNKVYGYTFGSGTRLTVV.

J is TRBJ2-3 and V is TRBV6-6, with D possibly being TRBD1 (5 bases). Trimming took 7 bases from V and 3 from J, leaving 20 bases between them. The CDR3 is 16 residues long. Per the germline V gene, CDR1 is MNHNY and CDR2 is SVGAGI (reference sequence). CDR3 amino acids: CASIKGIRGVTDTQYF. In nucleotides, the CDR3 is TGTGCCAGCATTAAAGGAATTAGGGGTGTGACAGATACGCAGTATTTT.

The CDR3, as DNA: TGCGCCAGCAGCTCTCAGGGGGCGTTTGGAAACACCATATATTTT. Its translation: CASSSQGAFGNTIYF. V gene TRBV5-1 combines with J gene TRBJ1-3, with 8 bases aligning to TRBD1. This CDR3 is built from 15 residues. Per germline, CDR1 SGHRS and CDR2 YFSETQ. V dropped 3 bases and J dropped 3; count of bases not matched to a gene: 5. Looking up the rest from reference TRBV5-1 and TRBJ1-3 gives the full variable domain: KAGVTQTPRYLIKTRGQQVTLSCSPISGHRSVSWYQQTPGQGLQFLFEYFSETQRNKGNFPGRFSGRQFSNSRSEMNVSTLELGDSALYLCASSSQGAFGNTIYFGEGSWLTVV.

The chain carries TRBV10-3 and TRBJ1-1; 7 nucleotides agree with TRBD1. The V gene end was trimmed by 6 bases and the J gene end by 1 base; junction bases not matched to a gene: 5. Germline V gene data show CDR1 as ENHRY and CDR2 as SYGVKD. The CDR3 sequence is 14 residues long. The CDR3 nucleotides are TGTGCCATCAGGGAACAGGGGTCGAACACTGAAGCTTTCTTT. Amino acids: CAIREQGSNTEAFF.